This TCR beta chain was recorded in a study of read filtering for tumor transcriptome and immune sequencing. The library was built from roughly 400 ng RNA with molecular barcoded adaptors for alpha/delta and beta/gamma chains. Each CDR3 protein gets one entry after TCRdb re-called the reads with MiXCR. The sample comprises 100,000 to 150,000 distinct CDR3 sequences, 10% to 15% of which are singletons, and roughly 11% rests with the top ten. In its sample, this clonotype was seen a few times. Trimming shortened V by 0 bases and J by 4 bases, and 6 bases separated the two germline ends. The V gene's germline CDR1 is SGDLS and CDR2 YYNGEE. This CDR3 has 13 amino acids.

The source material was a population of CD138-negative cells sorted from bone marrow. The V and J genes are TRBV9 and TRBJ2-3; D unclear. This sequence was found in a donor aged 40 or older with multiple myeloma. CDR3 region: CASSVVGADTQYF. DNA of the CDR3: TGTGCCAGCAGCGTAGTCGGCGCAGATACGCAGTATTTT.